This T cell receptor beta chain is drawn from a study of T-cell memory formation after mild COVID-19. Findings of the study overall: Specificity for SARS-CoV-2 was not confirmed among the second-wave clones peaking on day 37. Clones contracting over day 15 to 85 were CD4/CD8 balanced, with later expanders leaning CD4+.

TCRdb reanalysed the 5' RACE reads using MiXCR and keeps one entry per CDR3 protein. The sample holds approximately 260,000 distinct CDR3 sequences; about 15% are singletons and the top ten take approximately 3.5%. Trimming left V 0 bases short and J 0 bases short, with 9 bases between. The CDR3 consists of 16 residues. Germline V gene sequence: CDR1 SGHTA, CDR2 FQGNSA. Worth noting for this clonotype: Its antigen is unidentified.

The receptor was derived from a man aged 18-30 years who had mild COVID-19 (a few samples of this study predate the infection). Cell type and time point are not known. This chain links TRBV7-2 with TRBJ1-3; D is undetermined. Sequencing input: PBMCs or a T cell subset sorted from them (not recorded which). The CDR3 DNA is TGTGCCAGCAGCTTAGCGAGGGCACGCTCTGGAAACACCATATATTTT. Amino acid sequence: CASSLARARSGNTIYF.